Presented here are 14 T cell receptor beta chains from one specimen sequenced in a study of T-cell memory formation after mild COVID-19. TCRdb passed the 5' RACE reads through MiXCR, listing each CDR3 protein once. The data show 250,000 to 300,000 distinct CDR3 sequences, 15% to 20% seen once. Specimen: PBMCs or a T cell subset sorted from them (not recorded which). All receptors come from a man aged 18 to 30 who had mild COVID-19 (a few samples of this study predate the infection). Cell type and time point are not known.

This clonotype was observed a handful of times. The chain is built from TRBV7-9 and TRBJ1-4, with 7 bases that match TRBD1. The length of the CDR3 is 15 residues. With 5 bases clipped from V and 7 bases from J, the junction kept 10 bases outside the gene matches. Germline V gene sequence: CDR1 SEHNR, CDR2 FQNEAQ (reference sequence). The CDR3 reads CASSPATGIGEKLFF. DNA for the CDR3: TGTGCCAGCAGCCCAGCGACAGGGATTGGTGAAAAACTGTTTTTT.

There are a few counts of this clonotype. The V and J genes are TRBV12-3 or TRBV12-4 and TRBJ2-7, with 7 bases that match TRBD1. The V and J ends lost 5 bases and 1 base, in that order; junction bases with no gene match: 5. The CDR3 extends over 14 amino acids. The CDR3 DNA is TGTGCCAGCAGTCGGAACAGGGGTTCCTACGAGCAGTACTTC. Protein product: CASSRNRGSYEQYF.

This clonotype was counted ten times or more. This sequence joins TRBV5-1 and TRBJ1-5, with D uncertain. Trimming removed 2 bases from V and 0 bases from J, with 3 bases in between. The CDR3 covers 13 residues. The germline gives CDR1 SGHRS, CDR2 YFSETQ. The CDR3 here is CASSFDSNQPQHF. CDR3 nucleotide sequence: TGCGCCAGCAGCTTTGATAGCAATCAGCCCCAGCATTTT.

The chain is built from TRBV5-4 and TRBJ2-7, with D perhaps assigned TRBD1 or TRBD2 (6 bases each). Germline assignment: CDR1 SGHNT and CDR2 YYREEE (reference sequence). The CDR3 is 13 residues long. Trimming shortened V by 2 bases and J by 7 bases, and 13 bases separated the two germline ends. The CDR3 protein is CASSFGGSGEQYV. In DNA, the CDR3 is TGTGCCAGCAGCTTCGGGGGCTCGGGAGAGCAGTACGTC.

This clonotype occurred many times. This chain joins TRBV5-5 and TRBJ2-1; 8 positions agree with TRBD2. The trim removed 0 bases at V and 7 bases at J, leaving 3 bases unmatched. The CDR3 covers 14 residues. CDR1 is SGHKS, CDR2 YYEKEE, per germline (reference sequence). The CDR3 loop is CASSLAGGANEQFF. The DNA of the CDR3 is TGTGCCAGCAGCTTGGCCGGGGGGGCTAATGAGCAGTTCTTC. The full variable domain, with the rest looked up from reference TRBV5-5 and TRBJ2-1, is DAGVTQSPTHLIKTRGQQVTLRCSPISGHKSVSWYQQVLGQGPQFIFQYYEKEERGRGNFPDRFSARQFPNYSSELNVNALLLGDSALYLCASSLAGGANEQFFGPGTRLTVL.

The chain employs TRBV12-3 or TRBV12-4 and TRBJ1-2, with D uncertain. CDR3 length: 15 amino acids. V shed 5 bases and J shed 1 base, with 14 bases lying between them. As DNA, the CDR3 is TGTGCCAGCAGTCCCCGCATCCAGAGTAACTATGGCTACACCTTC. Translating it yields CASSPRIQSNYGYTF.

The J gene is TRBJ2-7, the V gene TRBV7-6; 9 bases agree with TRBD1. Germline lookup yields CDR1 SGHVS and CDR2 FNYEAQ. V lost 5 bases, J lost 3 bases, and 8 bases stayed unmatched. The CDR3 totals 15 residues. CDR3 nucleotides: TGTGCCAGCAGCATGAGGACAGGGGAGAGCTACGAGCAGTACTTC. Amino acid sequence: CASSMRTGESYEQYF.

This clonotype occurred a few times. J is TRBJ2-5 and V is TRBV3-1; D is perhaps TRBD2 (5 bases). From germline, CDR1 is LGHDT and CDR2 YNNKEL (reference sequence). The CDR3 is made up of 18 amino acids. V was shortened by 4 bases and J by 4 bases, with 25 bases between the two germline ends. The CDR3 coding sequence is TGTGCCAGCAGCCCCATATCTCCTTCTAGAGGGTGGGGAGAGACCCAGTACTTC. Protein: CASSPISPSRGWGETQYF.

This chain links TRBV24-1 with TRBJ2-3, with 7 bases matching TRBD1. V shed 4 bases, J shed 3 bases, and the junction held 9 bases outside the gene matches. Germline values: CDR1 KGHDR, CDR2 SFDVKD. CDR3 length equals 16 residues. The CDR3 DNA sequence: TGTGCCACCAGTGACCCCGGGCAGGGGGTTACAGATACGCAGTATTTT. Translated: CATSDPGQGVTDTQYF.

This clonotype was detected a few times. The chain employs TRBV5-6 and TRBJ2-1; D gene ambiguous. CDR3 size: 13 residues. Germline-derived CDR1 and CDR2 are SGHDT and YYEEEE. V lost 7 bases and J lost 1, with 9 bases in between. The CDR3 DNA reads TGTGCCAGCTTAGCCGGGTCCTACAATGAGCAGTTCTTC. It encodes CASLAGSYNEQFF.

This chain links TRBV20-1 with TRBJ1-5; 7 bases line up with TRBD1. In germline, CDR1 is DFQATT, CDR2 SNEGSKA (reference sequence). J gave up 6 bases and V 3 bases, and 5 bases lay outside the gene matches. This CDR3 spans 13 amino acids. The CDR3 loop is CSASTGEGQPQHF. The CDR3 DNA follows: TGCAGTGCTAGTACAGGGGAAGGTCAGCCCCAGCATTTT.

This clonotype came up a few times. This sequence joins TRBV13 and TRBJ2-1; maybe TRBD1 (5 bases). Between the trimmed V and J ends, which lost 3 bases and 7 bases, there was a span of 16 bases. The CDR3 contains 15 residues. Germline V gene data show CDR1 as PRHDT and CDR2 as FYEKMQ (reference sequence). The CDR3 DNA follows: TGTGCCAGCAGCTTCAGGGATAGGATGCCTAATGAGCAGTTCTTC. Its protein is CASSFRDRMPNEQFF. The full variable domain, its missing parts supplied by reference TRBV13 and TRBJ2-1, is AAGVIQSPRHLIKEKRETATLKCYPIPRHDTVYWYQQGPGQDPQFLISFYEKMQSDKGSIPDRFSAQQFSDYHSELNMSSLELGDSALYFCASSFRDRMPNEQFFGPGTRLTVL.

The DNA for the CDR3 is TGTGCCAGCAGCGCCCGTCGGTCCACAGGGGGAAACTATGGCTACACCTTC. Protein: CASSARRSTGGNYGYTF. The chain links TRBV11-2 to TRBJ1-2; 8 bases agree with TRBD1. Germline V lookup: CDR1 SGHAT, CDR2 FQNNGV. This CDR3 region has 17 residues. J was trimmed by 2 bases and V by 5 bases; bases with no gene match: 13.

The chain joins TRBV7-2 to TRBJ2-1; 11 positions agree with TRBD2. Germline V gene lookup returns CDR1 SGHTA and CDR2 FQGNSA. The V gene end was trimmed by 1 base and the J gene end by 9 bases; junction bases not matched to a gene: 11. The CDR3 loop spans 17 amino acids. DNA for the CDR3: TGTGCCAGCAGCTTAGTCCGAGGGCTAGCGGGGGGAGGTGAGCAGTTCTTC. Its protein is CASSLVRGLAGGGEQFF.